The present T cell receptor (beta chain) was sequenced within a study of blood T cell repertoires in COVID-19. TCRdb's copy holds only in-frame clones and misses some; the assay was immunoSEQ multiplex PCR. The profile shows about 56,000 clones, 84% of them singletons. CDR1 and CDR2 (germline): SGHTA, FQGNSA. V dropped 4 bases and J dropped 6 bases, with 18 bases sitting between them. CDR3 length: 15 residues. The sequenced sample was peripheral blood. The chain recombines TRBV7-2 with TRBJ1-2, with D hard to call. The TCR was taken from a man aged 60 to 69 with COVID-19, enrolled during active disease. CDR3 nucleotide sequence: TGTGCCAGCAGCTCTTATAGTCTGGGAGAGCATGGCTACACCTTC. It translates to CASSSYSLGEHGYTF.